Listed here is a single T cell receptor (beta chain). V was pared by 7 bases and J by 5 bases, with 11 bases between. Germline V CDR1 and CDR2: SQVTM, ANQGSEA. The CDR3 spans 11 residues. These data come from a study of CD8 T cells in Susac syndrome. Reverse transcription of 0.5 to 1 ug RNA used random hexamers. Coverage of TCR beta CDR3 amplification by immunoSEQ multiplex PCR extended to 54 Vbeta and 13 Jbeta. TCRdb reprocessed the immunoSEQ multiplex PCR reads with MiXCR, giving one entry per CDR3 protein. The sample consists of around 20,000 distinct CDR3 sequences, about 95% of them appearing once. Sequencing of TCR beta was undertaken in CD8+ and CD4+ T cells derived from blood. In contrast to the negatively isolated CD8+ and CD4+ T cells, TEMRA cells were FACS-enriched.

Sequences were obtained from CD8+ T cells from PBMCs. The chain joins TRBV29-1 to TRBJ2-5; TRBD2 is a possible D gene (6 bases). This TCR was recovered from a human donor in good health. CDR3 bases: TGCAGCGGCGGGGAGGCGGAGACCCAGTACTTC. Protein product: CSGGEAETQYF.